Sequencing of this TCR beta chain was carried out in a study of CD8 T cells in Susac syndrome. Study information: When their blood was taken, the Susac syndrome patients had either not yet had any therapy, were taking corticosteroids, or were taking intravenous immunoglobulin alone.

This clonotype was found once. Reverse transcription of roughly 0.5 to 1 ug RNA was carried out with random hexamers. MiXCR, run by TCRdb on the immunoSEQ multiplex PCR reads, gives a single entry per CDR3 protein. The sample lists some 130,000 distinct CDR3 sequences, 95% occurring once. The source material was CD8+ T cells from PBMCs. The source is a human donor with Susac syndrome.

The CDR3 DNA reads TGTGCCAGCAGCCCCGCCTTTTACGAGCAGTACTTC. Protein product: CASSPAFYEQYF. The gene calls are TRBV11-2 and TRBJ2-7, with D uncertain. V shed 5 bases and J shed 4 bases, with 9 bases lying between them. The CDR3 extends over 12 amino acids. The germline V gene encodes CDR1 SGHAT and CDR2 FQNNGV.